The 32 T cell receptor beta chains reported below all come from one sample, sequenced in a study of T cells in Graves' hyperthyroidism and ophthalmopathy. Amplified regions were TCR beta CDR3 sequences from RNA transcripts. The HTBI primer set was used in a first-round RT-PCR of the TCR CDR3. MiXCR, applied by TCRdb to the multiplex PCR reads, yields one record per CDR3 protein. The table lists about 480,000 distinct CDR3 sequences, approximately 15% of them singletons, with about 17% in the top ten. Source material: blood. These TCRs come from a woman aged 18-29 years with Graves' hyperthyroidism.

V usage is TRBV7-9 and J usage is TRBJ2-7; D tentatively reads TRBD1 or TRBD2 (5 bases each). Germline values: CDR1 SEHNR, CDR2 FQNEAQ (reference sequence). The CDR3 length is 16 residues. Trimming removed 1 base from V and 4 bases from J, with 17 bases in between. The CDR3 DNA follows: TGTGCCAGCAGCTTAGTCGGGACCAAGGCCGTTTACGAGCAGTACTTC. Amino acids: CASSLVGTKAVYEQYF.

The chain uses TRBV19 and TRBJ2-1; TRBD2 is a possible D gene (5 bases). With 3 bases removed from V and 12 bases from J, the gap between germline ends came to 9 bases. Germline loops: CDR1 LNHDA, CDR2 SQIVND (reference sequence). CDR3 length: 11 residues. The CDR3 bases are TGTGCCAGTAGTATCGGGGATGGGCAGTTCTTC. Translated: CASSIGDGQFF.

There are many counts of this clonotype. The chain has TRBV11-2 and TRBJ1-2, with D uncertain. Germline V gives CDR1 SGHAT, CDR2 FQNNGV. CDR3 length: 12 residues. Trimming stripped 5 bases from V and 8 bases from J, with 12 bases between. The CDR3 region is CASSPGSLGYTF. The DNA of the CDR3 is TGTGCCAGCAGCCCGGGGTCGTTGGGCTACACCTTC. Variable domain in full (rest from reference TRBV11-2 and TRBJ1-2): EAGVAQSPRYKIIEKRQSVAFWCNPISGHATLYWYQQILGQGPKLLIQFQNNGVVDDSQLPKDRFSAERLKGVDSTLKIQPAKLEDSAVYLCASSPGSLGYTFGSGTRLTVV.

V and J are TRBV6-1 and TRBJ2-1; 8 nucleotides align to TRBD2. Germline trimming cut 5 bases from V and 3 bases from J; bases unmatched to any gene: 18. The germline CDR1 and CDR2 sequences are MNHNS and SASEGT. This CDR3 has 19 residues. The CDR3 DNA sequence: TGTGCCAGCAGTCAAGGGGGGGGCGAGCGGGAGTCTTTCTACAATGAGCAGTTCTTC. Translating gives CASSQGGGERESFYNEQFF.

The chain couples TRBV12-3 or TRBV12-4 to TRBJ1-1; no clear D gene. CDR3 length: 12 amino acids. V dropped 6 bases and J dropped 4 bases, with 9 bases sitting between them. CDR3: CASSHDGTEAFF. The CDR3 DNA reads TGTGCCAGCAGCCACGACGGCACTGAAGCTTTCTTT.

The rearrangement joins TRBV10-1 to TRBJ2-3; 8 nucleotides match TRBD1. This CDR3 has 15 amino acids. J gave up 4 bases and V 0 bases, and 3 bases lay outside the gene matches. Germline loops: CDR1 WNHNN, CDR2 SYGVQD (reference sequence). In DNA form, the CDR3 reads TGCGCCAGCAGTGAGTCGACAGGGGACGCAGATACGCAGTATTTT. As protein: CASSESTGDADTQYF.

This chain links TRBV9 with TRBJ2-1; D is ambiguous. V was trimmed by 0 bases and J by 2 bases, leaving 6 bases between them. The germline CDR1 and CDR2 sequences are SGDLS and YYNGEE. The CDR3 spans 14 residues. CDR3 nucleotides: TGTGCCAGCAGCGTAGGCCTACCCTACAATGAGCAGTTCTTC. This codes for CASSVGLPYNEQFF.

Many counts were recorded for this clonotype. This chain uses TRBV19 with TRBJ2-1; 8 bases are shared with TRBD2. The CDR3 loop spans 17 amino acids. Germline CDR1 LNHDA, CDR2 SQIVND (reference sequence). The J segment lost 3 bases and the V segment lost 7 bases, leaving 14 bases of the junction unmatched. DNA of the CDR3: TGTGCCAGTAATACGGCTAGCGGGCCTACCCTCTACAATGAGCAGTTCTTC. Translation gives CASNTASGPTLYNEQFF.

This clonotype was seen only a few times. The rearrangement uses TRBV15 and TRBJ2-2; no clear D. Germline V lookup: CDR1 LNHNV, CDR2 YYDKDF (reference sequence). V lost 0 bases, J lost 2 bases, and 13 bases lay in between. The CDR3 has 17 residues. The CDR3 region is CATSRDLSLANTGELFF. CDR3 nucleotides: TGTGCCACCAGCAGAGATCTGAGCCTCGCTAACACCGGGGAGCTGTTTTTT. Full variable domain (remainder filled in from reference TRBV15 and TRBJ2-2): DAMVIQNPRYQVTQFGKPVTLSCSQTLNHNVMYWYQQKSSQAPKLLFHYYDKDFNNEADTPDNFQSRRPNTSFCFLDIRSPGLGDTAMYLCATSRDLSLANTGELFFGEGSRLTVL.

This clonotype was counted ten times or more. The DNA for the CDR3 is TGTGCCAGCAGCCACCTAGCGGTCACAGATACGCAGTATTTT. Its protein product is CASSHLAVTDTQYF. The gene calls are TRBV3-1 and TRBJ2-3; TRBD2 matches 7 bases. This CDR3 has 14 residues. Looked up from germline, CDR1 is LGHDT and CDR2 is YNNKEL (reference sequence). Trimming took 3 bases from V and 2 from J; bases not matched to a gene: 2.

This clonotype was found many times. The chain combines TRBV19 with TRBJ1-2; TRBD1 agrees at 9 bases. V trimming: 4 bases; J trimming: 2 bases; junction bases outside the gene matches: 8. This CDR3 region has 16 residues. Germline-derived CDR1 and CDR2 are LNHDA and SQIVND (reference sequence). Written as DNA, the CDR3 is TGTGCCAGTAGTACCCCCGGGACAGGGAGAAACTATGGCTACACCTTC. It codes for CASSTPGTGRNYGYTF.

This clonotype was found many times. The chain has TRBV5-1 and TRBJ2-3; D is perhaps TRBD2 (5 bases). V lost 2 bases, J lost 3 bases, and 7 bases lay in between. The CDR3 is made up of 13 amino acids. Germline V CDR1 and CDR2: SGHRS, YFSETQ. Here the CDR3 reads CASSLRTTDTQYF. In DNA form, the CDR3 reads TGCGCCAGCAGCTTAAGGACTACAGATACGCAGTATTTT.

This clonotype was seen repeatedly, ten times or more. The chain carries TRBV3-1 and TRBJ1-1, with a weak D call TRBD1 (6 bases). This CDR3 spans 16 amino acids. The ends were cut back, 4 bases at V and 2 bases at J, with 17 bases in the middle. The V gene's germline CDR1 is LGHDT and CDR2 YNNKEL (reference sequence). The CDR3 loop reads CASSPETGYGNTEAFF. In DNA, the CDR3 is TGTGCCAGCAGCCCCGAAACAGGGTACGGTAACACTGAAGCTTTCTTT.

The V gene is TRBV7-2, the J gene TRBJ2-1; 8 nucleotides line up with TRBD1. The CDR3 runs 13 residues. Trimming removed 5 bases from V and 6 bases from J; junction bases left unmatched: 3. CDR1 is SGHTA and CDR2 is FQGNSA in the germline V gene. CDR3 residues: CASSQTGVNEQFF. In DNA, the CDR3 is TGTGCCAGCAGCCAGACAGGGGTCAATGAGCAGTTCTTC.

Of note for this clonotype: Since a much larger clone is just one base distant, this may be a read error. V is TRBV2 and J is TRBJ2-7, with TRBD2 matching 7 bases. Germline CDR1 is SNHLY and CDR2 is FYNNEI. The trim removed 6 bases at V and 7 bases at J, leaving 6 bases unmatched. CDR3 size: 12 residues. CDR3 bases: TGTGCCAGCAGGATTAGCGGGCATGAGCAGTACTTC. Its translation: CASRISGHEQYF.

At least ten counts were recorded for this clonotype. The rearrangement joins TRBV3-1 to TRBJ1-1, with D maybe TRBD1 (6 bases). Germline CDR1 reads LGHDT; CDR2 reads YNNKEL (reference sequence). The ends were cut back, 4 bases at V and 4 bases at J, with 16 bases in the middle. This CDR3 region has 15 residues. CDR3 amino acids: CASSPTDRFSTEAFF. The CDR3, as DNA: TGTGCCAGCAGCCCCACGGACAGATTCAGCACTGAAGCTTTCTTT.

This clonotype was picked up many times. The chain carries TRBV12-3 or TRBV12-4 and TRBJ1-2, with a tentative D call TRBD1 (5 bases). Trimming pared 3 bases from V and 6 bases from J, leaving 14 bases between. CDR3 length: 14 residues. CDR3 in amino acids: CASSFRRGIDGYTF. CDR3 in DNA: TGTGCCAGCAGTTTTAGGAGGGGAATCGATGGCTACACCTTC.

This clonotype appeared many times. The chain recombines TRBV9 with TRBJ2-2, with TRBD1 matching 9 bases. The germline CDR1 and CDR2 sequences are SGDLS and YYNGEE. Trimming at V came to 4 bases and at J to 5 bases, leaving 9 bases not matched to a gene. This CDR3 is 16 amino acids long. CDR3 amino acids: CASSPRQGDKTGELFF. As DNA, the CDR3 is TGTGCCAGCAGCCCACGACAGGGGGATAAGACCGGGGAGCTGTTTTTT.

This clonotype was picked up many times. The chain carries TRBV30 and TRBJ1-2; no clear D. This CDR3 spans 12 amino acids. Germline V lookup: CDR1 GTSNPN, CDR2 SVGIG (reference sequence). V lost 2 bases to trimming and J lost 3 bases, with 7 bases between them. The CDR3 DNA reads TGTGCCTGGAGTAAGGGATACTATGGCTACACCTTC. It translates to CAWSKGYYGYTF.

This clonotype was observed a few times. The genes are TRBV19 and TRBJ1-6; D is unresolved. The germline gives CDR1 LNHDA, CDR2 SQIVND (reference sequence). This CDR3 comprises 15 residues. The V and J ends lost 6 bases and 0 bases respectively, with 9 bases between them. DNA for the CDR3: TGTGCCAGTAGACTAGAGATCTCCTATAATTCACCCCTCCACTTT. Its protein product is CASRLEISYNSPLHF.

To note about this clonotype: One end of the junction varies from germline; a read error may be responsible. V gene TRBV6-2 or TRBV6-3 combines with J gene TRBJ2-6, with 8 bases that match TRBD2. CDR3 size: 17 residues. Germline values: CDR1 MNHEY, CDR2 SVGEGT. The CDR3 spells CASSFGGAGSGADVLTF. The CDR3 bases are TGTGCCAGCAGTTTCGGGGGGGCAGGATCTGGGGCCGACGTCCTGACTTTC.

This clonotype was seen many times. The V and J genes are TRBV2 and TRBJ2-7, with 7 bases aligning to TRBD1. The junction had 1 base not matched to a gene; V was cut back by 8 bases and J by 3 bases. Per the germline V gene, CDR1 is SNHLY and CDR2 is FYNNEI. The CDR3 covers 11 residues. Written as DNA, the CDR3 is TGTGCCAGCGGACAGGTCTACGAGCAGTACTTC. Its translation is CASGQVYEQYF.

Notes on this clonotype: A much larger clonotype is one base distant, so this may be a read error. The chain uses TRBV5-1 and TRBJ1-1; D not resolved. Germline V lookup: CDR1 SGHRS, CDR2 YFSETQ. V shed 4 bases and J shed 0 bases, with 13 bases lying between them. The CDR3 spans 15 residues. CDR3 nucleotides: TGCGCCAGCAGCCGCCACCAGCGGATGAACACTGAAGCTTTCTTT. Amino acid sequence: CASSRHQRMNTEAFF.

The sample holds a few counts of this clonotype. This chain joins TRBV15 and TRBJ2-1; 7 bases align to TRBD2. The germline V gene has CDR1 LNHNV and CDR2 YYDKDF (reference sequence). The CDR3 sequence is 15 residues long. J was trimmed by 3 bases and V by 4 bases; bases with no gene match: 6. Written as DNA, the CDR3 is TGTGCCACCAGCATCAGGCTAGCGGACTACAATGAGCAGTTCTTC. Encoded protein: CATSIRLADYNEQFF.

The chain links TRBV7-9 to TRBJ2-3; D may be TRBD1 (5 bases). Germline V gives CDR1 SEHNR, CDR2 FQNEAQ (reference sequence). The CDR3 length is 14 residues. Between the trimmed V and J ends, which lost 0 bases and 3 bases, there was a span of 7 bases. CDR3 loop: CASSLAGATDTQYF. DNA of the CDR3: TGTGCCAGCAGCTTAGCTGGGGCGACAGATACGCAGTATTTT. Using reference TRBV7-9 and TRBJ2-3 for the parts outside the CDR3, the full variable domain is DTGVSQNPRHKITKRGQNVTFRCDPISEHNRLYWYRQTLGQGPEFLTYFQNEAQLEKSRLLSDRFSAERPKGSFSTLEIQRTEQGDSAMYLCASSLAGATDTQYFGPGTRLTVL.

This clonotype was recorded many times. This chain joins TRBV12-5 and TRBJ2-1, with D uncertain. CDR1 and CDR2 from the germline V gene are LGHNT and FRNRAP. The germline V and J ends were trimmed by 2 bases and 4 bases, with 12 bases remaining between them. The CDR3 runs 15 residues. The CDR3, as DNA: TGTGCTAGTGGTTTGATGCCGGTCCCTTACAATGAGCAGTTCTTC. Its protein product is CASGLMPVPYNEQFF.

Many counts were recorded for this clonotype. The V call is TRBV20-1, the J call TRBJ1-2; perhaps TRBD1 as D (5 bases). Germline V gene data show CDR1 as DFQATT and CDR2 as SNEGSKA (reference sequence). The CDR3 spans 16 residues. V gave up 5 bases and J gave up 4 bases, with 23 bases separating them. The CDR3 loop is CSADTGAGTSRYGYTF. As DNA, the CDR3 is TGCAGTGCTGACACAGGAGCCGGAACTTCGCGCTATGGCTACACCTTC.

Written as DNA, the CDR3 is TGTGCCACCCCCAGGGTCAGCGGGAGGACCTCCTACGAGCAGTACGTC. Translating gives CATPRVSGRTSYEQYV. The chain links TRBV27 to TRBJ2-7; 9 bases align to TRBD2. The junction had 13 bases not matched to a gene; V was cut back by 10 bases and J by 0 bases. CDR3 length equals 16 residues. CDR1 is MNHEY, CDR2 SMNVEV, per germline (reference sequence).

There are many counts of this clonotype. The rearrangement joins TRBV6-1 to TRBJ1-1, with D unclear. The CDR3 runs 15 residues. V was cut by 1 base and J by 4 bases, with 13 bases left in between. CDR1 is MNHNS and CDR2 is SASEGT in the germline V gene. The CDR3 sequence: CASSEGRAVRTEAFF. CDR3 DNA sequence: TGTGCCAGCAGTGAAGGGAGGGCGGTACGCACTGAAGCTTTCTTT.

The chain recombines TRBV6-1 with TRBJ1-2; 7 bases fit TRBD1. The CDR3 spans 14 residues. With 6 bases clipped from V and 7 bases from J, the junction kept 11 bases outside the gene matches. Germline V lookup: CDR1 MNHNS, CDR2 SASEGT. The CDR3 DNA reads as TGTGCCAGCAGCACCGACAGGGCCACCTCTGGCTACACCTTC. As protein: CASSTDRATSGYTF.

The chain carries TRBV24-1 and TRBJ2-1; no clear D gene. Trimming took 3 bases from V and 10 from J, leaving 12 bases between them. This CDR3 is built from 13 residues. CDR1 and CDR2 (germline): KGHDR, SFDVKD. Written as DNA, the CDR3 is TGTGCCACCAGTGATGGCTCCGTTGAGGAGCAGTTCTTC. Amino acid sequence: CATSDGSVEEQFF.

This clonotype was observed a handful of times. The chain has TRBV6-1 and TRBJ2-3; 7 bases agree with TRBD1. V was clipped by 6 bases and J by 1 base; unmatched bases: 7. The CDR3 extends over 15 amino acids. Per the germline V gene, CDR1 is MNHNS and CDR2 is SASEGT. CDR3: CASSPRGRGTDTQYF. The DNA of the CDR3 is TGTGCCAGCAGCCCGAGGGGGCGAGGCACAGATACGCAGTATTTT.